A single sample gave rise to the 23 T cell receptor beta chains below, sequenced in a study of blood T cell repertoires in COVID-19. Measured with immunoSEQ multiplex PCR; TCRdb has only the in-frame clones, and not every one. Of about 220,000 clones in the sample, 70% to 90% were seen once. Sequencing was performed on PBMCs or T cells enriched from blood (not recorded which). Receptors originate from a woman in her thirties or forties with acute COVID-19.

This rearrangement joins TRBV7-9 to TRBJ1-2, with 7 positions matching TRBD1. With 3 bases clipped from V and 4 bases from J, the junction kept 11 bases outside the gene matches. This CDR3 comprises 16 residues. Germline V CDR1 and CDR2: SEHNR, FQNEAQ (reference sequence). CDR3 in DNA: TGTGCCAGCAGCTTGAGATACAGGGGTCGACTCTATGGCTACACCTTC. Translation: CASSLRYRGRLYGYTF. Complete variable domain (other parts from reference TRBV7-9 and TRBJ1-2): DTGVSQNPRHKITKRGQNVTFRCDPISEHNRLYWYRQTLGQGPEFLTYFQNEAQLEKSRLLSDRFSAERPKGSFSTLEIQRTEQGDSAMYLCASSLRYRGRLYGYTFGSGTRLTVV.

The gene calls are TRBV7-6 and TRBJ1-1; 8 bases map to TRBD1. The V gene's germline CDR1 is SGHVS and CDR2 FNYEAQ. V was clipped by 5 bases and J by 10 bases; unmatched bases: 12. This CDR3 spans 14 amino acids. CDR3 nucleotides: TGTGCCAGCAGCCCAGGGGGCCCCGGGACTCGAGCTTTCTTT. Amino acid sequence: CASSPGGPGTRAFF.

A single count supports this clone. The chain carries TRBV7-2 and TRBJ1-2; possible D gene TRBD1, 6 bases. The CDR3 loop spans 13 amino acids. Germline assignment: CDR1 SGHTA and CDR2 FQGNSA. V was clipped by 3 bases and J by 8 bases, with 13 bases between them. The CDR3 is CASSFNRVSGYTF. CDR3 DNA sequence: TGTGCCAGCAGCTTTAACAGGGTTTCAGGCTACACCTTC.

This chain connects TRBV6-1 to TRBJ2-4, with 11 bases matching TRBD1. V lost 1 base, J lost 0 bases, and 8 bases stayed unmatched. The CDR3 spans 19 residues. The germline CDR1 and CDR2 sequences are MNHNS and SASEGT. CDR3 bases: TGTGCCAGCAGTGAAGTCGAGGGACAGGGGGTTACAGCCAAAAACATTCAGTACTTC. It yields the protein CASSEVEGQGVTAKNIQYF.

For the CDR3, the DNA is TGCGCCAGCAGCTTTAACAGCCCGAACACTGAAGCTTTCTTT. Amino acids: CASSFNSPNTEAFF. This chain joins TRBV5-1 and TRBJ1-1; D not certain. CDR1 is SGHRS and CDR2 is YFSETQ in the germline V gene. V was cut by 2 bases and J by 1 base, with 9 bases left in between. The CDR3 has 14 amino acids.

The V gene is TRBV12-3 or TRBV12-4, the J gene TRBJ2-2, with D hard to call. The length of the CDR3 is 13 residues. Trimming took off 5 bases at V and 6 bases at J, with 10 bases between the two ends. The CDR3 DNA sequence: TGTGCCAGCAGTCCCGATCGAGCCGGGGAGCTGTTTTTT. It encodes CASSPDRAGELFF.

This chain connects TRBV7-2 to TRBJ2-2, with 9 bases aligning to TRBD2. The CDR3 loop spans 19 amino acids. CDR1 is SGHTA, CDR2 FQGNSA, per germline. The J segment lost 0 bases and the V segment lost 2 bases, leaving 10 bases of the junction unmatched. Written as DNA, the CDR3 is TGTGCCAGCAGCTTAAAGCTAGCGGGGCCCACCTCGAACACCGGGGAGCTGTTTTTT. It codes for CASSLKLAGPTSNTGELFF.

This rearrangement joins TRBV5-1 to TRBJ2-2, with a possible D match to TRBD2 (6 bases). Trimming removed 1 base from V and 8 bases from J, with 15 bases in between. Germline values: CDR1 SGHRS, CDR2 YFSETQ. CDR3 size: 15 residues. CDR3 region: CASSLFGQGGGELFF. CDR3 DNA sequence: TGCGCCAGCAGCTTGTTTGGCCAGGGAGGAGGGGAGCTGTTTTTT.

CDR3 loop: CASSLQGPYEQYF. The CDR3 DNA is TGTGCCAGCAGCTTACAGGGCCCCTACGAGCAGTACTTC. V is TRBV7-2 and J is TRBJ2-7, with a possible D match to TRBD1 (5 bases). This CDR3 is built from 13 residues. Germline values: CDR1 SGHTA, CDR2 FQGNSA. Trimming took off 2 bases at V and 2 bases at J, with 7 bases between the two ends.

V usage is TRBV2 and J usage is TRBJ1-1, with D unresolved. Looked up from germline, CDR1 is SNHLY and CDR2 is FYNNEI. CDR3 size: 14 residues. Trimming left V 3 bases short and J 6 bases short, with 14 bases between. CDR3 sequence reads: CASSDSAGGAEAFF. CDR3 DNA: TGTGCCAGCAGTGACAGCGCCGGTGGAGCTGAAGCTTTCTTT.

The chain employs TRBV5-1 and TRBJ2-1; TRBD2 agrees at 11 bases. This CDR3 contains 18 residues. From germline, CDR1 is SGHRS and CDR2 YFSETQ. The trim removed 2 bases at V and 3 bases at J, leaving 10 bases unmatched. In DNA form, the CDR3 reads TGCGCCAGCAGCTTTGGCCTATCTGGGACTAGCGGCTACAATGAGCAGTTCTTC. It yields the protein CASSFGLSGTSGYNEQFF.

This CDR3 is CASSGGRDQPQHF. The CDR3 DNA sequence: TGTGCCAGCAGTGGTGGGAGGGATCAGCCCCAGCATTTT. The genes are TRBV2 and TRBJ1-5; no firm D call. The germline CDR1 and CDR2 sequences are SNHLY and FYNNEI. Trimming left V 4 bases short and J 5 bases short, with 9 bases between. This CDR3 is 13 amino acids long.

This clone was detected once. The CDR3 loop is CASSKVGGARDTQYF. DNA of the CDR3: TGTGCCAGTAGTAAAGTCGGGGGGGCAAGAGATACGCAGTATTTT. The gene calls are TRBV19 and TRBJ2-3, with 8 bases matching TRBD2. The germline V gene encodes CDR1 LNHDA and CDR2 SQIVND (reference sequence). After removal of 4 bases from V and 5 bases from J, the junction contained 8 bases not matched to a gene. The CDR3 covers 15 residues.

The J gene is TRBJ1-1, the V gene TRBV5-4, with 7 nucleotides matching TRBD1. Germline V gene sequence: CDR1 SGHNT, CDR2 YYREEE (reference sequence). The V segment lost 4 bases and the J segment 0 bases; nucleotides outside the gene matches: 9. This CDR3 region has 16 residues. Here the CDR3 DNA reads TGTGCCAGCAGCCCAGGGGGAGGACGACTGAACACTGAAGCTTTCTTT. It codes for CASSPGGGRLNTEAFF.

The rearrangement uses TRBV19 and TRBJ1-2; no firm D call. This CDR3 comprises 17 residues. Germline CDR1 reads LNHDA; CDR2 reads SQIVND (reference sequence). V was trimmed by 5 bases and J by 4 bases, leaving 23 bases between them. CDR3 in amino acids: CASSWSGESGISYGYTF. The CDR3 nucleotides read TGTGCCAGTAGTTGGAGCGGCGAATCCGGTATTAGCTATGGCTACACCTTC.

The CDR3 region has the DNA TGTGCCAGCAGCAAACGGAGGGATCCGAGACAGGGGGCCGACTATGGCTACACCTTC. It encodes CASSKRRDPRQGADYGYTF. V is TRBV21-1 and J is TRBJ1-2; the DNA was not compared with TRBD1, the D call given in the table. TRBV21-1 is tagged as a pseudogene. This CDR3 is 19 amino acids long.

The chain recombines TRBV12-3 or TRBV12-4 with TRBJ1-1, with D perhaps matching TRBD1 (6 bases). CDR3 size: 13 residues. The V end lost 6 bases, the J end lost 6 bases, and 14 bases lay between the germline ends. The DNA of the CDR3 is TGTGCCAGCAGCGGCAGGGGTGGGCCTGAAGCTTTCTTT. Amino acid sequence: CASSGRGGPEAFF.

This chain connects TRBV5-6 to TRBJ1-6, with TRBD1 matching over 7 bases. V lost 4 bases, J lost 0 bases, and 1 base stayed unmatched. The CDR3 is 15 residues long. Germline CDR1 is SGHDT and CDR2 is YYEEEE. In nucleotides, the CDR3 is TGTGCCAGCAGCGGGGACAGCTCCTATAATTCACCCCTCCACTTT. The encoded protein is CASSGDSSYNSPLHF.

The chain is built from TRBV6-5 and TRBJ1-2; tentatively, D is TRBD1 (6 bases). The CDR3 is 13 amino acids. Germline CDR1 and CDR2: MNHEY and SVGAGI. Trimming shortened V by 10 bases and J by 4 bases, and 16 bases separated the two germline ends. The CDR3 loop reads CATGGGTRYGYTF. The CDR3 bases are TGTGCCACCGGGGGGGGCACCCGCTATGGCTACACCTTC.

J is TRBJ1-2 and V is TRBV27; TRBD1 might be the D (5 bases). Deletions cut 6 bases from V and 7 bases from J, with 12 bases between. The germline V gene has CDR1 MNHEY and CDR2 SMNVEV (reference sequence). The CDR3 length is 12 residues. CDR3 sequence: CASRLERGGYTF. CDR3 nucleotide sequence: TGTGCCAGCAGGCTAGAAAGGGGTGGCTACACCTTC.

CDR3 loop: CASSVASGQGGYNEQFF. DNA for the CDR3: TGTGCCAGCAGCGTAGCTTCGGGGCAAGGGGGCTACAATGAGCAGTTCTTC. J is TRBJ2-1 and V is TRBV9; D might be TRBD1 (6 bases). Germline V gene sequence: CDR1 SGDLS, CDR2 YYNGEE. This CDR3 has 17 residues. V shed 0 bases and J shed 3 bases, with 16 bases lying between them.

The chain carries TRBV5-6 and TRBJ1-6, with TRBD1 identical over 8 bases. V lost 0 bases to trimming and J lost 7 bases; unmatched junction nucleotides: 6. This CDR3 is 16 amino acids long. The germline V gene encodes CDR1 SGHDT and CDR2 YYEEEE. CDR3 sequence: CASSLGWDRKNSPLHF. The CDR3 DNA reads as TGTGCCAGCAGCTTGGGATGGGACAGGAAAAATTCACCCCTCCACTTT. Drawing the rest from reference TRBV5-6 and TRBJ1-6, the complete variable domain is DAGVTQSPTHLIKTRGQQVTLRCSPKSGHDTVSWYQQALGQGPQFIFQYYEEEERQRGNFPDRFSGHQFPNYSSELNVNALLLGDSALYLCASSLGWDRKNSPLHFGNGTRLTVT.

V and J are TRBV7-3 and TRBJ1-2, with D perhaps TRBD1 (6 bases). The CDR3 is made up of 14 amino acids. Trimming pared 5 bases from V and 4 bases from J, leaving 14 bases between. CDR1 SGHTA and CDR2 FQGTGA come from the germline V gene. The CDR3 protein is CASSPQGLGYGYTF. In DNA form, the CDR3 reads TGTGCCAGCAGCCCCCAGGGGCTCGGCTATGGCTACACCTTC.